This paragraph covers one TCR beta chain sequence. Its antigen is unidentified. Amplification of TCR beta CDR3 regions used RNA as the template. The TCR CDR3 was amplified in a first-round RT-PCR using the HTBI primer set. TCRdb ran MiXCR on the multiplex PCR reads and lists one entry per CDR3 protein. The table has roughly 800,000 distinct CDR3 sequences, 38% seen once. The data derive from a study of T cells in Graves' hyperthyroidism and ophthalmopathy. The study, taken as a whole, reports: The model's output predicted ophthalmopathy at a median of 6.5 months prior to onset.

The TCR sequence derives from a man younger than 30 with Graves' hyperthyroidism. Sequenced material: blood.

The CDR3 loop reads CASSVATRGLDNEQFF. The CDR3 DNA is TGTGCCAGCAGCGTAGCGACGCGGGGGTTGGACAATGAGCAGTTCTTC. The chain is built from TRBV2 and TRBJ2-7; 7 bases map to TRBD2. The DNA end is more similar to TRBJ2-1, so the J call may be wrong. The CDR3 runs 16 residues. The germline CDR1 and CDR2 sequences are SNHLY and FYNNEI.